The 32 T cell receptor beta chains given below trace back to one sample, sequenced in a study of T cell responses to AZD1222 COVID-19 vaccine. Data came from immunoSEQ multiplex PCR; TCRdb stores just in-frame clones and leaves some out. Among fewer than 95,000 clones listed, approximately 90% were seen once. The material sequenced was peripheral blood, taken 28 days after the second AZD1222 dose. All receptors derive from an adult who received the AZD1222 COVID-19 vaccine.

The chain is built from TRBV6-5 and TRBJ1-1; D perhaps matches TRBD1 (5 bases). V shed 3 bases and J shed 0 bases, with 11 bases lying between them. The CDR3 sequence is 15 residues long. Germline values: CDR1 MNHEY, CDR2 SVGAGI. The DNA for the CDR3 is TGTGCCAGCAGTTATTGGGGCAGGCTGAACACTGAAGCTTTCTTT. Protein product: CASSYWGRLNTEAFF.

The chain joins TRBV28 to TRBJ1-5; no clear D gene. Germline values: CDR1 MDHEN, CDR2 SYDVKM. The V end lost 1 base, the J end lost 3 bases, and 7 bases lay between the germline ends. The CDR3 consists of 14 residues. The CDR3 is CASSLFGFNQPQHF. The DNA for the CDR3 is TGTGCCAGCAGTTTATTCGGGTTCAATCAGCCCCAGCATTTT.

This clone was observed a few times. The rearrangement uses TRBV10-3 and TRBJ1-2, with TRBD1 matching over 9 bases. J lost 5 bases, V lost 0 bases, and 4 bases had no gene match. This CDR3 has 15 residues. Germline V gene data show CDR1 as ENHRY and CDR2 as SYGVKD. The CDR3 bases are TGTGCCATCAGTGAGTCACAGGGGGCGCGTTATGGCTACACCTTC. Its translation is CAISESQGARYGYTF.

Comments on this clone: One junction end disagrees with the germline gene, perhaps due to a read error. The chain employs TRBV12-3 or TRBV12-4 and TRBJ1-1, with D unresolved. The CDR3 covers 11 residues. The CDR3 sequence is CASTLLTEAFF. CDR3 bases: TGTGCCAGCACTTTACTCACTGAAGCTTTCTTT.

V gene TRBV9 combines with J gene TRBJ2-7, with D unclear. Between the trimmed V and J ends, which lost 0 bases and 0 bases, there was a span of 10 bases. The CDR3 length is 15 residues. Germline CDR1 SGDLS, CDR2 YYNGEE. The CDR3 loop reads CASSVAQAPSYEQYF. The CDR3 DNA sequence: TGTGCCAGCAGCGTAGCGCAGGCCCCCTCCTACGAGCAGTACTTC.

V gene TRBV28 combines with J gene TRBJ2-7; tentatively, D is TRBD2 (6 bases). There are 14 residues in the CDR3. Germline-derived CDR1 and CDR2 are MDHEN and SYDVKM. With 3 bases removed from V and 6 bases from J, the gap between germline ends came to 15 bases. The CDR3 spells CASSFVREVGEQYF. The CDR3 bases are TGTGCCAGCAGTTTCGTCAGGGAGGTGGGCGAGCAGTACTTC.

This chain connects TRBV7-9 to TRBJ1-2, with no clear D. V was clipped by 5 bases and J by 4 bases, with 20 bases between them. This CDR3 has 16 residues. Germline V gene lookup returns CDR1 SEHNR and CDR2 FQNEAQ (reference sequence). This CDR3 reads CASSQRASEKFYGYTF. The CDR3 DNA reads as TGTGCCAGCAGCCAAAGGGCATCCGAGAAATTCTATGGCTACACCTTC. The full variable domain, its missing parts supplied by reference TRBV7-9 and TRBJ1-2, is DTGVSQNPRHKITKRGQNVTFRCDPISEHNRLYWYRQTLGQGPEFLTYFQNEAQLEKSRLLSDRFSAERPKGSFSTLEIQRTEQGDSAMYLCASSQRASEKFYGYTFGSGTRLTVV.

The chain combines TRBV6-5 with TRBJ1-3; 10 bases fit TRBD1. Germline V gives CDR1 MNHEY, CDR2 SVGAGI. Trimming cost V 4 bases and J 3 bases; bases outside gene matches: 6. This CDR3 is 16 amino acids long. The CDR3, as DNA: TGTGCCAGCAGTTCACGACAGGGGGCAAGTGGAAACACCATATATTTT. This sequence encodes CASSSRQGASGNTIYF.

The J gene is TRBJ2-2, the V gene TRBV30, with 8 bases aligning to TRBD1. From germline, CDR1 is GTSNPN and CDR2 SVGIG (reference sequence). CDR3 length: 13 amino acids. V was pared by 5 bases and J by 3 bases, with 2 bases of the junction left unmatched. The CDR3 is CAWGTGHTGELFF. The CDR3 DNA is TGTGCCTGGGGGACAGGACACACCGGGGAGCTGTTTTTT.

This clone has just one count. This chain links TRBV2 with TRBJ1-5; D unclear. Germline CDR1 reads SNHLY; CDR2 reads FYNNEI. The V end was cut by 7 bases, the J end by 7 bases, with 14 bases between. The CDR3 runs to 13 residues. This CDR3 reads CASTPSGGQPQHF. CDR3 bases: TGTGCCAGCACACCCAGCGGCGGACAGCCCCAGCATTTT.

The chain links TRBV2 to TRBJ1-1, with D unresolved. Trimming left V 6 bases short and J 2 bases short, with 7 bases between. The CDR3 is made up of 12 amino acids. Germline-derived CDR1 and CDR2 are SNHLY and FYNNEI. The CDR3 loop reads CASRWGNTEAFF. The CDR3 DNA follows: TGTGCCAGCAGATGGGGTAACACTGAAGCTTTCTTT.

V and J are TRBV2 and TRBJ1-5; D perhaps matches TRBD1 (5 bases). V lost 5 bases and J lost 7, with 12 bases in between. CDR1 and CDR2 (germline): SNHLY, FYNNEI. The CDR3 covers 13 residues. The CDR3 nucleotides read TGTGCCAGCAGTTACAGGTTTAGACAGCCCCAGCATTTT. It encodes CASSYRFRQPQHF. Complete variable domain (other parts from reference TRBV2 and TRBJ1-5): EPEVTQTPSHQVTQMGQEVILRCVPISNHLYFYWYRQILGQKVEFLVSFYNNEISEKSEIFDDQFSVERPDGSNFTLKIRSTKLEDSAMYFCASSYRFRQPQHFGDGTRLSIL.

This chain uses TRBV6-5 with TRBJ1-1; perhaps TRBD1 as D (5 bases). Germline-derived CDR1 and CDR2 are MNHEY and SVGAGI. The V and J ends lost 6 bases and 1 base respectively, with 12 bases between them. This CDR3 region has 14 residues. CDR3 coding DNA: TGTGCCAGCAGGGCGGGACCCCGGAACACTGAAGCTTTCTTT. Translation: CASRAGPRNTEAFF.

Comments on this clone: The same CDR3 also results from other DNA sequences found in this sample. The rearrangement joins TRBV28 to TRBJ2-1; D is unclear. CDR1 is MDHEN and CDR2 is SYDVKM in the germline V gene. The CDR3 spans 15 residues. The V end was cut by 2 bases, the J end by 0 bases, with 8 bases between. CDR3 DNA sequence: TGTGCCAGCAGTTTAAGTGGAAGCTCCTACAATGAGCAGTTCTTC. This encodes CASSLSGSSYNEQFF. Together with reference TRBV28 and TRBJ2-1, the CDR3 gives the full variable domain: DVKVTQSSRYLVKRTGEKVFLECVQDMDHENMFWYRQDPGLGLRLIYFSYDVKMKEKGDIPEGYSVSREKKERFSLILESASTNQTSMYLCASSLSGSSYNEQFFGPGTRLTVL.

This sequence joins TRBV6-4 and TRBJ2-7, with D tentatively TRBD1 (5 bases). There are 16 residues in the CDR3. Trimming left V 6 bases short and J 3 bases short, with 21 bases between. Germline V CDR1 and CDR2: MRHNA, SNTAGT. The CDR3 sequence is CASSPPQGSCYYEQYF. The CDR3 coding sequence is TGTGCCAGCAGCCCCCCCCAGGGTAGCTGCTACTACGAGCAGTACTTC.

The chain joins TRBV28 to TRBJ2-2; possibly TRBD2 for D (6 bases). The CDR3 contains 15 residues. In germline, CDR1 is MDHEN, CDR2 SYDVKM. The ends were cut back, 2 bases at V and 4 bases at J, with 11 bases in the middle. CDR3 DNA: TGTGCCAGCAGTTTACTAGCGAGAGGCACCGGGGAGCTGTTTTTT. Residues: CASSLLARGTGELFF.

The rearrangement uses TRBV7-9 and TRBJ2-1, with D hard to call. The V end was cut by 5 bases, the J end by 6 bases, with 11 bases between. There are 13 residues in the CDR3. In germline, CDR1 is SEHNR, CDR2 FQNEAQ (reference sequence). CDR3 DNA sequence: TGTGCCAGCAGCGGGAACCGTGGCAATGAGCAGTTCTTC. Translating it yields CASSGNRGNEQFF.

The chain carries TRBV3-1 (or the pseudogene TRBV3-2) and TRBJ2-1; 8 positions agree with TRBD2. Unmatched junction bases numbered 8, after V lost 4 bases and J lost 6 bases. Germline V CDR1 and CDR2: LGHDT, YNNKEL (reference sequence). This CDR3 has 15 amino acids. Here the CDR3 DNA reads TGTGCCAGCAGCCCATCAGGACTAGCTGTCAATGAGCAGTTCTTC. Protein: CASSPSGLAVNEQFF.

The V and J genes are TRBV28 and TRBJ1-4; no reliable D call. Trimming shortened V by 10 bases and J by 7 bases, and 16 bases separated the two germline ends. The germline V gene encodes CDR1 MDHEN and CDR2 SYDVKM. The CDR3 is 13 residues long. Here the CDR3 DNA reads TGTGCCACCTACCTCCCCCCTAGTGAAAAACTGTTTTTT. It codes for CATYLPPSEKLFF. Together with reference TRBV28 and TRBJ1-4, the CDR3 gives the full variable domain: DVKVTQSSRYLVKRTGEKVFLECVQDMDHENMFWYRQDPGLGLRLIYFSYDVKMKEKGDIPEGYSVSREKKERFSLILESASTNQTSMYLCATYLPPSEKLFFGSGTQLSVL.

The V call is TRBV28, the J call TRBJ2-7; D ambiguous. The germline V and J ends were trimmed by 3 bases and 3 bases, with 15 bases remaining between them. The CDR3 contains 15 residues. In germline, CDR1 is MDHEN, CDR2 SYDVKM. CDR3: CASSFRHAAVYEQYF. In DNA form, the CDR3 reads TGTGCCAGCAGTTTTCGTCACGCGGCGGTCTACGAGCAGTACTTC.

V is TRBV20-1 and J is TRBJ2-7; D remains unclear. Germline loops: CDR1 DFQATT, CDR2 SNEGSKA (reference sequence). There are 14 residues in the CDR3. Deletions cut 3 bases from V and 5 bases from J, with 17 bases between. CDR3 in amino acids: CSASGGPGPHEQYF. The CDR3 coding sequence is TGCAGTGCTAGTGGCGGCCCCGGTCCCCACGAGCAGTACTTC.

This chain uses TRBV24-1 with TRBJ2-2; possibly TRBD1 for D (6 bases). Looked up from germline, CDR1 is KGHDR and CDR2 is SFDVKD. V lost 4 bases and J lost 5, with 10 bases in between. The CDR3 spans 14 residues. CDR3 bases: TGTGCCACCAGTGACCAGGACAGTACCGGGGAGCTGTTTTTT. Its translation: CATSDQDSTGELFF.

The gene calls are TRBV19 and TRBJ1-1; D unresolved. CDR1 and CDR2 (germline): LNHDA, SQIVND (reference sequence). This CDR3 has 17 residues. Trimming removed 3 bases at V and 0 bases at J, with 17 bases between. The CDR3 reads CASSMGRRALMNTEAFF. Here the CDR3 DNA reads TGTGCCAGTAGTATGGGAAGGAGGGCGCTAATGAACACTGAAGCTTTCTTT.

The rearrangement joins TRBV12-3 or TRBV12-4 to TRBJ1-1; no clear D. With 4 bases removed from V and 5 bases from J, the gap between germline ends came to 8 bases. CDR3 size: 12 residues. The CDR3: CASSSGLTEAFF. The CDR3, as DNA: TGTGCCAGCAGTTCCGGGCTGACTGAAGCTTTCTTT.

The J gene is TRBJ2-7, the V gene TRBV7-8, with D perhaps TRBD1 (6 bases). Germline lookup yields CDR1 SGHVS and CDR2 FQNEAQ. Trimming removed 6 bases from V and 3 bases from J, with 15 bases in between. This CDR3 contains 14 residues. The CDR3 bases are TGTGCCAGCAGTTCGACAGGCTGGAGCTACGAGCAGTACTTC. This gives the protein CASSSTGWSYEQYF.

V gene TRBV5-4 combines with J gene TRBJ1-3, with TRBD1 matching over 7 bases. The CDR3 is 16 residues long. CDR1 is SGHNT and CDR2 is YYREEE in the germline V gene (reference sequence). The J segment lost 4 bases and the V segment lost 4 bases, leaving 11 bases of the junction unmatched. The CDR3 DNA sequence: TGTGCCAGCAGCCCTGGAGGGCAGGGGGGAGGAAACACCATATATTTT. It specifies CASSPGGQGGGNTIYF.

The gene calls are TRBV6-5 and TRBJ1-2; D remains unclear. CDR1 and CDR2 (germline): MNHEY, SVGAGI. The CDR3 is made up of 13 amino acids. V dropped 5 bases and J dropped 8 bases, with 15 bases sitting between them. The CDR3 DNA reads as TGTGCCAGCAGTAGGCCCGCCTTGATCGGCTACACCTTC. Residues: CASSRPALIGYTF.

V gene TRBV12-3 or TRBV12-4 combines with J gene TRBJ1-2; no firm D call. The CDR3 sequence is 11 residues long. With 1 base removed from V and 7 bases from J, the gap between germline ends came to 4 bases. CDR3 DNA: TGTGCCAGCAGTTTAGGAAGTGGCTACACCTTC. Its protein product is CASSLGSGYTF.

CDR3: CASSLFRTVSYEQYF. In DNA form, the CDR3 reads TGTGCCAGCAGCTTATTTCGGACCGTTTCCTACGAGCAGTACTTC. The V and J genes are TRBV7-2 and TRBJ2-7; no definite D call. This CDR3 has 15 amino acids. The V end was cut by 2 bases, the J end by 1 base, with 12 bases between. Germline loops: CDR1 SGHTA, CDR2 FQGNSA.

This chain uses TRBV4-2 with TRBJ2-5; maybe TRBD1 (6 bases). This CDR3 region has 14 residues. Germline V lookup: CDR1 LGHNA, CDR2 YNFKEQ. V lost 0 bases and J lost 3, with 8 bases in between. CDR3: CASSQDPGEETQYF. The CDR3 DNA follows: TGTGCCAGCAGCCAAGATCCAGGGGAAGAGACCCAGTACTTC.

This chain links TRBV4-2 with TRBJ1-4, with D perhaps TRBD1 (5 bases). The germline V gene has CDR1 LGHNA and CDR2 YNFKEQ. Trimming pared 0 bases from V and 1 base from J, leaving 9 bases between. The CDR3 extends over 16 amino acids. The CDR3: CASSQDRDGTNEKLFF. In nucleotides, the CDR3 is TGTGCCAGCAGCCAAGACAGGGACGGAACTAATGAAAAACTGTTTTTT.

This chain links TRBV9 with TRBJ2-1; TRBD2 is a possible D gene (6 bases). V shed 3 bases and J shed 4 bases, with 11 bases lying between them. This CDR3 contains 14 residues. Per the germline V gene, CDR1 is SGDLS and CDR2 is YYNGEE. The CDR3 DNA follows: TGTGCCAGCAGCGACCGGGAGACGTACAATGAGCAGTTCTTC. This translates into CASSDRETYNEQFF. Filled out from reference TRBV9 and TRBJ2-1, the complete variable domain reads DSGVTQTPKHLITATGQRVTLRCSPRSGDLSVYWYQQSLDQGLQFLIQYYNGEERAKGNILERFSAQQFPDLHSELNLSSLELGDSALYFCASSDRETYNEQFFGPGTRLTVL.